The clone carrying this T cell receptor beta chain was picked up a small number of times. This sample is drawn from a study of blood T cell repertoires in COVID-19. Whole-study context: Spain, Italy and the United States supplied samples that represented acute and convalescent COVID-19.

J was trimmed by 4 bases and V by 0 bases; bases with no gene match: 8. The CDR3 has 17 amino acids. Germline loops: CDR1 SGHNT, CDR2 YENEEA. TCRdb keeps only in-frame clones here, not all; method: immunoSEQ multiplex PCR. This repertoire shows 50,000 to 60,000 clones, 70% to 90% found once; its top ten account for about 27%. The specimen sequenced was peripheral blood. The rearrangement joins TRBV11-3 to TRBJ2-5, with 10 bases fitting TRBD2. The clonotype originates from a human donor in a cohort sampled during active COVID-19. CDR3 in amino acids: CASSLDRLAGAIETQYF. In DNA, the CDR3 is TGTGCCAGCAGCTTAGATCGGCTAGCGGGAGCTATAGAGACCCAGTACTTC.